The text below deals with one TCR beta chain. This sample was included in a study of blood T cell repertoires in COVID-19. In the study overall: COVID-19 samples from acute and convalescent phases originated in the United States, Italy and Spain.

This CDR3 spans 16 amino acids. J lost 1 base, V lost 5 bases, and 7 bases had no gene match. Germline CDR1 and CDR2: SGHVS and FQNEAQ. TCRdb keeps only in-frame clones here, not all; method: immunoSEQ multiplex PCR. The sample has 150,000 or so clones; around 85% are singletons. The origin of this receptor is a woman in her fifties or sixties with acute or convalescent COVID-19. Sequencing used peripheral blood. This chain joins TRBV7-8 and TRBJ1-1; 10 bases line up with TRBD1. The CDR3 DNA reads TGTGCCAGCAGCGCTAGACAGGGGGCGGCGAACACTGAAGCTTTCTTT. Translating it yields CASSARQGAANTEAFF.